This T cell receptor beta chain derives from a study of cytomegalovirus exposure and HLA in healthy donors. General observations from the study: Rarity held for most TCR sequences, but there were some public TCRs that occurred in many donors. Accounts indicate the classifier identified cytomegalovirus status with strong specificity and sensitivity. As confirmed in vitro, a few CMV-associated chains were specific for CMV antigens.

The study drew the donors from its approximately 130-subject validation cohort, separate from the roughly 700-subject first cohort. With respect to this clone: Its cognate antigen is unknown.

The germline V gene has CDR1 SGDLS and CDR2 YYNGEE. V lost 4 bases, J lost 5 bases, and 13 bases stayed unmatched. The CDR3 has 19 residues. The data were produced by immunoSEQ multiplex PCR, yet TCRdb's version contains in-frame clones alone and is incomplete. Of some 70,000 clones in the sample, 75% to 90% were seen once. The sequenced material came from PBMCs. V gene TRBV9 combines with J gene TRBJ2-2; 14 nucleotides match TRBD2. The source is a woman aged 18-29 years in good health and CMV-seronegative. CDR3 residues: CASSPSRTSGGRSTGELFF. The CDR3 nucleotides are TGTGCCAGCAGCCCAAGCAGGACTAGCGGGGGGCGGTCGACCGGGGAGCTGTTTTTT.